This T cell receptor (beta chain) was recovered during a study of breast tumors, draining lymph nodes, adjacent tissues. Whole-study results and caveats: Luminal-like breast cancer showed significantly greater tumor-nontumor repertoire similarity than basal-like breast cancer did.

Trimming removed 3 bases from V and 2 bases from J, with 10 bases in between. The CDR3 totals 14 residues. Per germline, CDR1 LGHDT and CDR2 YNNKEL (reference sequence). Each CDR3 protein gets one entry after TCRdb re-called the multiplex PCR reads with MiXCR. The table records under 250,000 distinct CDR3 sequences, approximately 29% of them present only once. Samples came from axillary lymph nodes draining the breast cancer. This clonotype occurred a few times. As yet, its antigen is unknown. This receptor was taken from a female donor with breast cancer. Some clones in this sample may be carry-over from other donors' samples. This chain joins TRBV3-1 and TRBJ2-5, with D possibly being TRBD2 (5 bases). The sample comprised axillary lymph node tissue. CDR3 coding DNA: TGTGCCAGCAGCCAGAGAGCGGTTCAAGAGACCCAGTACTTC. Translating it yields CASSQRAVQETQYF.